A selection of T cell receptor beta chains follows, all from one sample in a study of T cell responses to AZD1222 COVID-19 vaccine. Repertoires were generated with immunoSEQ multiplex PCR, while TCRdb's copy carries only in-frame clones and drops some. This table holds 170,000 or so clones, approximately 93% found once. This sample comprised peripheral blood, obtained on day 0 of AZD1222 vaccination. The receptors derive from an adult in good health. The CDR3 runs from the conserved cysteine through the conserved F or W. A D gene is named only where the DNA matches it firmly. The size field is filled for only some rows; it gives once, few, many or a size class.

D	size	V	J	DNA	CDR3
TRBD1	-	TRBV6-5	TRBJ1-2	TGTGCCAGCAGTTACGTTTGGGACAGTTCCTATGGCTACACCTTC	CASSYVWDSSYGYTF
TRBD1	-	TRBV28	TRBJ1-5	TGTGCCAGCAGTTTGGTGAGGGGGCATGGGCAGCCCCAGCATTTT	CASSLVRGHGQPQHF
TRBD2	once	TRBV7-2	TRBJ2-3	TGTGCCAGCAGCTTAATGTTAGCGGGGGGCACAGATACGCAGTATTTT	CASSLMLAGGTDTQYF
-	-	TRBV19	TRBJ2-7	TGTGCCAGTAGTCGGGGAACCTACGAGCAGTACTTC	CASSRGTYEQYF
-	few	TRBV11-3	TRBJ1-1	TGTGCCAGCATTACCCGGGGGTACTCTGAAGCTTTCTTT	CASITRGYSEAFF
-	-	TRBV5-5	TRBJ1-2	TGTGCCAGCAGCTTGGTTCGGAGGGACTATGGCTACACCTTC	CASSLVRRDYGYTF
TRBD1	few	TRBV28	TRBJ2-3	TGTGCCAGCAGTTTAGTGGACAGGGGGCGGGATACGCAGTATTTT	CASSLVDRGRDTQYF
TRBD1	-	TRBV2	TRBJ1-2	TGTGCCAGCAGCCCCCTCCTTCGACAGGGCGACTATGGCTACACCTTC	CASSPLLRQGDYGYTF
-	-	TRBV11-2	TRBJ2-7	TGTGCCAGCAGCCCCAGTTTTTCAGAATTCTACGAGCAGTACTTC	CASSPSFSEFYEQYF
TRBD2	-	TRBV5-1	TRBJ2-3	TGCGCCAGCAGCTTAACCCAGCGGGGGGGCGACACAGATACGCAGTATTTT	CASSLTQRGGDTDTQYF
-	-	TRBV5-8	TRBJ2-5	TGTGCCAGCACCCCGTGGGGGGCAGGGGTCGAGACCCAGTACTTC	CASTPWGAGVETQYF
TRBD2	-	TRBV15	TRBJ2-3	TGTGCCACCAGCAGAGAGCGGGGAGGGAGTACGGGTACGCAGTATTTT	CATSRERGGSTGTQYF
TRBD1	few	TRBV7-9	TRBJ1-3	TGTGCCAGCAGTCTCGGGACAGGGTCTGGAAACACCATATATTTT	CASSLGTGSGNTIYF
-	-	TRBV18	TRBJ2-6	TGTGCCAGCTCACCAGGGGGCTCTGGGGCCAACGTCCTGACTTTC	CASSPGGSGANVLTF
TRBD1	-	TRBV19	TRBJ1-1	TGTGCCAGTAGCTCACCAGGAGACAGGGGGCGAGCTTTCTTT	CASSSPGDRGRAFF
-	once	TRBV18	TRBJ1-6	TGTGCCAGCTCATCACAAACTCACGGACGGGGGGATTCACCCCTCCACTTT	CASSSQTHGRGDSPLHF
-	-	TRBV11-2	TRBJ2-3	TGTGCCAGCAGCTTAGAGGAGTGGGGTAGCACAGATACGCAGTATTTT	CASSLEEWGSTDTQYF
TRBD1	-	TRBV11-2	TRBJ1-5	TGTGCCAGCAGCTTAGTAGTATGGGACAGGGAATATAGCAATCAGCCCCAGCATTTT	CASSLVVWDREYSNQPQHF
-	-	TRBV27	TRBJ1-2	TGTGCCAGCAGTTTCCAGGTCGCGGACTCCTATGGCTACACCTTC	CASSFQVADSYGYTF
TRBD1	-	TRBV6-4	TRBJ2-3	TGTGCCAGCAGTGACTCCGAAGGGGGCTTAGATACGCAGTATTTT	CASSDSEGGLDTQYF
-	-	TRBV6-1	TRBJ1-2	TGTGCCAGCAGTGAAGGCCAGATCCCCAGGGGTGGCTACACCTTC	CASSEGQIPRGGYTF
-	once	TRBV15	TRBJ2-3	TGTGCCACCAGCAGCCCCGCAGACCGGGGGTCCTTAGATACGCAGTATTTT	CATSSPADRGSLDTQYF
-	-	TRBV19	TRBJ2-5	TGTGCCAGTAGTTCGGACATCTCTCGGGCCCAGTACTTC	CASSSDISRAQYF
-	-	TRBV6-5	TRBJ1-3	TGTGCCAGCAGACCAGCAGGCAACACCATATATTTT	CASRPAGNTIYF
-	-	TRBV4-2	TRBJ2-7	TGTGCCAGCAGCCAGTCCGGGATATACTACGAGCAGTACTTC	CASSQSGIYYEQYF
TRBD1	-	TRBV6-5	TRBJ1-1	TGTGCCGGTACCGGGACAGAGAACACTGAAGCTTTCTTT	CAGTGTENTEAFF
TRBD1	-	TRBV4-1	TRBJ1-5	TGCGCCAGCAGCCAAGACAGGGCCAGGGGGCAGGGTCAGCCCCAGCATTTT	CASSQDRARGQGQPQHF
-	-	TRBV6-5	TRBJ1-2	TGTGCCAGCAGTTACTCCCGGCACCGGACCGGTGGTGGCTACACCTTC	CASSYSRHRTGGGYTF
-	few	TRBV5-1	TRBJ1-1	TGCGCCAGCAGCTTGGCAGGGCTTCTCGATGAAGCTTTCTTT	CASSLAGLLDEAFF
-	-	TRBV10-1	TRBJ1-3	TGCGCCAGCTTTAGAGACACCATATATTTT	CASFRDTIYF
-	-	TRBV2	TRBJ1-3	TGTGCCAGCAGGGATTGGGGAGGCAACACCATATATTTT	CASRDWGGNTIYF
TRBD1	-	TRBV5-1	TRBJ1-1	TGCGCCAGCAGCACCCAGACAGGGGGATTCACTGAAGCTTTCTTT	CASSTQTGGFTEAFF
-	once	TRBV30	TRBJ1-2	TGTGCCTGTCAACCGGGTCTAGAGAGCTACACCTTC	CACQPGLESYTF
-	-	TRBV29-1	TRBJ2-3	TGCAGCGTCTCCGGTGGGAAAAGCACAGATACGCAGTATTTT	CSVSGGKSTDTQYF
TRBD2	-	TRBV6-5	TRBJ2-1	TGTGCCAGTTCTCTAGCGGGGCTTGGGTATGAGCAGTTCTTC	CASSLAGLGYEQFF
TRBD2	-	TRBV27	TRBJ2-3	TGTGCCAGCACAACTAGCGGGGGGGCAGCAGATACGCAGTATTTT	CASTTSGGAADTQYF
-	-	TRBV2	TRBJ1-5	TGTGCCAGCAGTGCAGGTAGTAGCAATCAGCCCCAGCATTTT	CASSAGSSNQPQHF
-	-	TRBV5-6	TRBJ2-2	TGTGCCAGCAGCTTGGGTCCCGGGGAGCTGTTTTTT	CASSLGPGELFF
-	-	TRBV11-3	TRBJ2-2	TGTGCCAGCAGCTTATTTCCCAAAGAGAACACCGGGGAGCTGTTTTTT	CASSLFPKENTGELFF
-	-	TRBV5-1	TRBJ1-5	TGCGCCAGCAGCTTGTGGCAGGGGAGTCAGCCCCAGCATTTT	CASSLWQGSQPQHF
-	-	TRBV11-3	TRBJ1-2	TGTGCCAGCAGCACGGCCCACGACAGGAACTATGGCTACACCTTC	CASSTAHDRNYGYTF
-	-	TRBV19	TRBJ2-7	TGTGCCAGTAGTCCCCGTGCTTCCGGTCCATCTAACCTCCGCGAGCAGTACTTC	CASSPRASGPSNLREQYF
TRBD1	-	TRBV5-1	TRBJ2-4	TGCGCCAGCAGCGACAGGGGGTATAAAAACATTCAGTACTTC	CASSDRGYKNIQYF
-	-	TRBV29-1	TRBJ2-3	TGCAGCGGTGGGATGAGGAGATCAGATACGCAGTATTTT	CSGGMRRSDTQYF
-	-	TRBV6-4	TRBJ1-6	TGTGCCAGCAGTGAAGGGGCCCCATTTCGATCACCCCTCCACTTT	CASSEGAPFRSPLHF
-	-	TRBV18	TRBJ1-2	TGTGCCAGCTCACCAACCGGCACAGATTTCTATGGCTACACCTTC	CASSPTGTDFYGYTF
-	-	TRBV5-1	TRBJ2-1	TGCGCCAGCAAACCCTGGGGGGCGGCTGAGCAGTTCTTC	CASKPWGAAEQFF
-	-	TRBV6-5	TRBJ2-3	TGTGCCAGCAGTTACTCGTGGGGCTTGAAAGATACGCAGTATTTT	CASSYSWGLKDTQYF
TRBD2	-	TRBV19	TRBJ2-1	TGTGCCAGTACCCGACAGGATGCGGGGGGTTACAATGAGCAGTTCTTC	CASTRQDAGGYNEQFF
-	-	TRBV9	TRBJ1-1	TGTGCCAGCAGCGTAGAGCTGAGCACTGAAGCTTTCTTT	CASSVELSTEAFF
-	-	TRBV30	TRBJ1-1	TGTGCCCGGATGGAGTTGAGGAACACTGAAGCTTTCTTT	CARMELRNTEAFF
TRBD2	-	TRBV6-1	TRBJ2-7	TGTGCCAGCAGTGAAGTAATAAGCGGGGGGGCCTACGAGCAGTACTTC	CASSEVISGGAYEQYF
-	once	TRBV5-6	TRBJ1-4	TGTGCCAGCAGCTTGTATGGGGAAAAACTGTTTTTT	CASSLYGEKLFF
-	-	TRBV5-6	TRBJ2-1	TGTGCCAGCAGCTTGTTCGGCTTGGTGTGGGGTGAGCAGTTCTTC	CASSLFGLVWGEQFF
-	-	TRBV11-3	TRBJ1-1	TGTGCCAGCAGCTTAAGGGGGAGAGGAGACACTGAAGCTTTCTTT	CASSLRGRGDTEAFF
-	-	TRBV5-1	TRBJ1-1	TGCGCCAGCAGCCGAGATTGGACAACTCCGAACACTGAAGCTTTCTTT	CASSRDWTTPNTEAFF
-	-	TRBV2	TRBJ1-1	TGTGCCAGCAACTTCCTCGGACAGACGAACACTGAAGCTTTCTTT	CASNFLGQTNTEAFF
TRBD1	-	TRBV30	TRBJ1-2	TGTGCCTGGAGTTTAGGACAGGGGGACTATGGCTACACCTTC	CAWSLGQGDYGYTF
-	-	TRBV7-9	TRBJ2-1	TGTGCCAGCAGCTTACCCCCAGGCCCCAGTGAGCAGTTCTTC	CASSLPPGPSEQFF
-	-	TRBV6-1	TRBJ1-5	TGTGCCAGCAGTGGGGGGAGTGGGCAGTCTAATCAGCCCCAGCATTTT	CASSGGSGQSNQPQHF